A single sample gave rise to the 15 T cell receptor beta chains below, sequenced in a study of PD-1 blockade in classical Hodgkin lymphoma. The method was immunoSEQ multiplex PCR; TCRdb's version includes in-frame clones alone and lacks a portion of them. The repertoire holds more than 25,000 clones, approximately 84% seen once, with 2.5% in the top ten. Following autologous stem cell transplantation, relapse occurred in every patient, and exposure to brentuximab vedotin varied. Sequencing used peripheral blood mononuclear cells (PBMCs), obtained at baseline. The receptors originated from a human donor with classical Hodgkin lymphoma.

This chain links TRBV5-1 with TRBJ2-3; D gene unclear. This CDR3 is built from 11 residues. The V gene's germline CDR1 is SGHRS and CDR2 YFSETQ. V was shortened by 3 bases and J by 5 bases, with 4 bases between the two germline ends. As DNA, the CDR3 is TGCGCCAGCAGCTCGGGAGATACGCAGTATTTT. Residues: CASSSGDTQYF. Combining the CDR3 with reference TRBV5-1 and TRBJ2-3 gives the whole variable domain KAGVTQTPRYLIKTRGQQVTLSCSPISGHRSVSWYQQTPGQGLQFLFEYFSETQRNKGNFPGRFSGRQFSNSRSEMNVSTLELGDSALYLCASSSGDTQYFGPGTRLTVL.

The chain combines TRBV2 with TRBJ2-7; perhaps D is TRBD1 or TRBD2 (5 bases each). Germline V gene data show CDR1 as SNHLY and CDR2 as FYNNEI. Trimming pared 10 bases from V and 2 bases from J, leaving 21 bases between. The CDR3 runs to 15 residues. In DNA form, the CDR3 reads TGTGCCAACACAGAGCGGAGACAGAGCCCCTACGAGCAGTACTTC. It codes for CANTERRQSPYEQYF.

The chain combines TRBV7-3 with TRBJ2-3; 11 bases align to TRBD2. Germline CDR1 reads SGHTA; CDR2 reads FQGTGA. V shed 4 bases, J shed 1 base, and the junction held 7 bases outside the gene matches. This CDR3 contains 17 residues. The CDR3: CASSSGEGLAGTDTQYF. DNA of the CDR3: TGTGCCAGCAGCTCGGGGGAGGGACTAGCGGGCACAGATACGCAGTATTTT.

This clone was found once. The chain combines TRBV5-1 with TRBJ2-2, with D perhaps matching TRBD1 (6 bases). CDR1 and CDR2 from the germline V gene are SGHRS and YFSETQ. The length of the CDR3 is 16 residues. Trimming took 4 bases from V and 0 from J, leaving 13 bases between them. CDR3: CASSPQTGTNTGELFF. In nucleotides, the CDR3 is TGCGCCAGCAGCCCGCAGACAGGAACGAACACCGGGGAGCTGTTTTTT.

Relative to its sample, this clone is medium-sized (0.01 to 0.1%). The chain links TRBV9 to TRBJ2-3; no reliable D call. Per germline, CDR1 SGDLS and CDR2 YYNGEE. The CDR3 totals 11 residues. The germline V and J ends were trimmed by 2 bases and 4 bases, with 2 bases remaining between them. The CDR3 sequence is CASSVPDTQYF. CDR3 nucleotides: TGTGCCAGCAGCGTGCCAGATACGCAGTATTTT. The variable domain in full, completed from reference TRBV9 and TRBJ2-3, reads DSGVTQTPKHLITATGQRVTLRCSPRSGDLSVYWYQQSLDQGLQFLIQYYNGEERAKGNILERFSAQQFPDLHSELNLSSLELGDSALYFCASSVPDTQYFGPGTRLTVL.

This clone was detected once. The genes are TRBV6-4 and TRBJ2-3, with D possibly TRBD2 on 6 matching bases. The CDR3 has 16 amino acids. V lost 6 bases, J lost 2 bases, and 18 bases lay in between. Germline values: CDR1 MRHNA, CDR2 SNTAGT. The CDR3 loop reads CASRPRGDFFTDTQYF. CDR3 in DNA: TGTGCCAGCAGACCTAGAGGGGACTTCTTCACAGATACGCAGTATTTT.

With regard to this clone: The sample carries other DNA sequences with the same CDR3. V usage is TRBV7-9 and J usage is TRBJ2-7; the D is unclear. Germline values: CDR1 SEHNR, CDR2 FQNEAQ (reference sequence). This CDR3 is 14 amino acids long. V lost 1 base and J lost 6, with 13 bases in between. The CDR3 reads CASSLGSGSREQYF. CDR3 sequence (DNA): TGTGCCAGCAGCTTAGGGTCCGGGTCTCGCGAGCAGTACTTC.

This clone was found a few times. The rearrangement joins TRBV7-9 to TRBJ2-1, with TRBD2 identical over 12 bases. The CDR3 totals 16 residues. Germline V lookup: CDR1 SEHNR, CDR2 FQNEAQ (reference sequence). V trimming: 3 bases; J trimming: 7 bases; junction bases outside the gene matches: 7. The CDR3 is CASSFGASGGVNEQFF. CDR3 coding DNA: TGTGCCAGCAGCTTCGGCGCTAGCGGGGGGGTTAATGAGCAGTTCTTC.

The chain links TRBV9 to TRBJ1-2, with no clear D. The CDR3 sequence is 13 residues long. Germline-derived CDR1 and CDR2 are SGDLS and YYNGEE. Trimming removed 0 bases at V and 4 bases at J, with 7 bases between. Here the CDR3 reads CASSVGTSYGYTF. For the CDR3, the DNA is TGTGCCAGCAGCGTAGGGACGAGCTATGGCTACACCTTC.

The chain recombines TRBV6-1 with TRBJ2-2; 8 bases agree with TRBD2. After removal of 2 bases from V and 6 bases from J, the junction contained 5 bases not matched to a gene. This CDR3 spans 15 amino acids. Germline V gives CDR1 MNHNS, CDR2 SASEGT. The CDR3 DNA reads TGTGCCAGCAGTGAACGGACTAGCCCCGCCGGGGAGCTGTTTTTT. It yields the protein CASSERTSPAGELFF.

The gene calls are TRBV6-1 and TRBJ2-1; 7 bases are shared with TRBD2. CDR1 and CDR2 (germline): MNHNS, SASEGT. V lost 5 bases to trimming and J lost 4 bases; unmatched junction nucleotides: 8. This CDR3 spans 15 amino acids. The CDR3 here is CASSIVRGIYNEQFF. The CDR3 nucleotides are TGTGCCAGCAGTATCGTGCGGGGGATTTACAATGAGCAGTTCTTC.

Here the CDR3 reads CASTKGSDTGELFF. The CDR3 nucleotides read TGTGCCAGCACCAAGGGGAGCGACACCGGGGAGCTGTTTTTT. The chain links TRBV6-6 to TRBJ2-2; either TRBD1 or TRBD2 may fit D (5 bases each). The CDR3 has 14 amino acids. V lost 7 bases and J 3 bases, leaving 12 bases between the germline ends. From germline, CDR1 is MNHNY and CDR2 SVGAGI (reference sequence).

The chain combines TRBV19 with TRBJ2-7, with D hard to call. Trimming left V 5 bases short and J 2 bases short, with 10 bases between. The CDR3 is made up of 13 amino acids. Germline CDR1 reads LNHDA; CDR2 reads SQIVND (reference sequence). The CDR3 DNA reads TGTGCCAGTAGTGGGCAGATAACCTACGAGCAGTACTTC. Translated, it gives CASSGQITYEQYF.

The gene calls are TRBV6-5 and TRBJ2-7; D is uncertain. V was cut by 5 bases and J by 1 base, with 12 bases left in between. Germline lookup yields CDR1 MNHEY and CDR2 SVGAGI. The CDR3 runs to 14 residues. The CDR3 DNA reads TGTGCCAGCAGTGAAGTGGCGGCTTCCTACGAGCAGTACTTC. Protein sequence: CASSEVAASYEQYF.

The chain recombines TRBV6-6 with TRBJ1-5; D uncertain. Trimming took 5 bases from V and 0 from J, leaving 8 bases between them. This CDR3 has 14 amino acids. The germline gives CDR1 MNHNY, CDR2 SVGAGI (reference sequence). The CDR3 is CASSRTYSNQPQHF. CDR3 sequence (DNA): TGTGCCAGCAGTCGAACCTATAGCAATCAGCCCCAGCATTTT.